Listed below are T cell receptor beta chains from one sample, sequenced in a study of neurological immune-mediated disorders. TCRdb reanalysed the 5' RACE reads using MiXCR and keeps one entry per CDR3 protein. The table shows tens of thousands of distinct CDR3 sequences, with over 15% occurring only once. Specimen: PBMCs. The receptors were gathered from a woman in her thirties or forties in good health. The CDR3 runs from the conserved cysteine through the conserved F or W. The D gene is left open where the match is weak. A row's size may be missing; if present it is once, few, many or a size class.

j_call clone_size d_call v_call cdr3_nt cdr3_aa
TRBJ1-2 many NA TRBV20-1 TGCAGTGCTAGAAGTCGTCCAGGGGCTAACTATGGCTACACCTTC CSARSRPGANYGYTF
TRBJ2-4 many NA TRBV7-2 TGTGCCAGCAGCTTCGGACAGTTACTAGCCAAAAACATTCAGTACTTC CASSFGQLLAKNIQYF
TRBJ2-4 NA TRBD2 TRBV2 TGTGCCAGCCGGGAGGGCCTGGTCAACATTCAGTACTTC CASREGLVNIQYF
TRBJ2-5 many TRBD2 TRBV5-1 TGCGCCAGCAGCCCCGTTGCGGGGGGAGAGACCCAGTACTTC CASSPVAGGETQYF
TRBJ1-5 many NA TRBV16 TGTGCCAGCAGCCAATCCGGCGCAGGGGGCAATCAGCCCCAGCATTTT CASSQSGAGGNQPQHF
TRBJ2-2 many NA TRBV20-1 TGCAGTGCTAGAGATGGTAGCGACTCCACCGGGGAGCTGTTTTTT CSARDGSDSTGELFF
TRBJ1-1 many NA TRBV3-1 TGTGCCAGCAGCCTCCGGTACACTGAAGCTTTCTTT CASSLRYTEAFF
TRBJ1-4 many NA TRBV5-1 TGCGCCAGCAGCTTTCGTGGTGGACCTAATGAAAAACTGTTTTTT CASSFRGGPNEKLFF
TRBJ2-3 many TRBD2 TRBV29-1 TGCAGCGTTGATTCGTCGGGGGGGGGGTCAGATACGCAGTATTTT CSVDSSGGGSDTQYF
TRBJ2-1 many TRBD2 TRBV5-1 TGCGCCAGCAGCACGGCTAGCGGGCCTAACAATGAGCAGTTCTTC CASSTASGPNNEQFF
TRBJ2-6 many NA TRBV10-3 TGTGCCACCGGCAGCTCGGGGAACTCTGGGGCCAACGTCCTGACTTTC CATGSSGNSGANVLTF
TRBJ2-3 many TRBD2 TRBV9 TGTGCCAGCAGCGGAGGGGGACTAGCGGTGAGACTCACAGATACGCAGTATTTT CASSGGGLAVRLTDTQYF
TRBJ1-1 many TRBD1 TRBV20-1 TGCAGTGCTTACGCAGGGGGGAATGAAGCTTTCTTT CSAYAGGNEAFF
TRBJ1-1 many NA TRBV29-1 TGCAGCGTTGATACCCCGGTAAGGGGCACTGAAGCTTTCTTT CSVDTPVRGTEAFF
TRBJ1-3 many TRBD1 TRBV7-9 TGTGCCAGCAGCCGTAGGACAGGCGCGGAAGGAAACACCATATATTTT CASSRRTGAEGNTIYF
TRBJ2-5 many TRBD1 TRBV7-2 TGTGCCAGCAGACCTACCACCGGGACAGGGAGAAAGACCCAGTACTTC CASRPTTGTGRKTQYF
TRBJ2-7 NA NA TRBV4-2 TGTGCCAGCAGCCAAGAGCCGGGAACCTACGAGCAGTACTTC CASSQEPGTYEQYF
TRBJ2-4 NA NA TRBV18 TGTGCCAGCTCACCATTGCGAGGCTTAGCCAAAAACATTCAGTACTTC CASSPLRGLAKNIQYF
TRBJ2-5 many NA TRBV7-3 TGTGCCAGCAGCCGGGACGTTGAAGAGACCCAGTACTTC CASSRDVEETQYF
TRBJ2-1 NA NA TRBV7-9 TGTGCCAGCAGCTTCCCAAGCGCGGGGACCTACAATGAGCAGTTCTTC CASSFPSAGTYNEQFF
TRBJ1-6 many NA TRBV7-2 TGTGCCAGCAGCTTAGAAGGAACCGATAATTCACCCCTCCACTTT CASSLEGTDNSPLHF
TRBJ2-2 many TRBD2 TRBV12-3/TRBV12-4 TGTGCCAGCAGGAAGTCCGGGGGGGCCGTCGGCGGGGAGCTGTTTTTT CASRKSGGAVGGELFF
TRBJ2-2 many TRBD1 TRBV11-2 TGTGCCAGCAGCTTAGGGGACAGGGGGGTCACTGACACCGGGGAGCTGTTTTTT CASSLGDRGVTDTGELFF
TRBJ1-1 many NA TRBV3-1 TGTGCCAGCAGCCAAGCGGGGAAGGACACTGAAGCTTTCTTT CASSQAGKDTEAFF
TRBJ2-1 many NA TRBV4-3 TGCGCCAGCAGCCAAGGGTCTAGCGATTACAATGAGCAGTTCTTC CASSQGSSDYNEQFF
TRBJ2-2 many NA TRBV15 TGTGCCACCAGCAGAGATCTGGGGGAGCTGTTTTTT CATSRDLGELFF
TRBJ2-3 few NA TRBV30 TGTGCCTGGAGTGCTCCGGGGGTTTATACGCAGTATTTT CAWSAPGVYTQYF
TRBJ2-5 many NA TRBV6-2/TRBV6-3 TGTGCCAGCAGTTACTCGATACTGGTCCAAGAGACCCAGTACTTC CASSYSILVQETQYF
TRBJ1-2 NA TRBD1 TRBV6-2/TRBV6-3 TGTGCCAGCAGTTACCCCTGGGACAGGGTGTCGGGGGAGGGTTTCCACCTTCTTAGTGGCTACACCTTC CASSYPWDRVSGEGFHLLSGYTF
TRBJ2-1 many NA TRBV4-3 TGCGCCAGCAGCCAAGCCCGGGGGCGAGATGAGCAGTTCTTC CASSQARGRDEQFF
TRBJ2-1 many TRBD2 TRBV7-2 TGTGCCAGCAGCTTACTAGCGGGGGGGCCCAATGAGCAGTTCTTC CASSLLAGGPNEQFF
TRBJ1-4 many TRBD1 TRBV9 TGTGCCAGCAGCCTTACAGGGGAGGGGGAAAAACTGTTTTTT CASSLTGEGEKLFF
TRBJ2-3 medium-sized TRBD2 TRBV6-4 TGTGCCAGCAGTGAAGTTGGGGAGGGCGATACGCAGTATTTT CASSEVGEGDTQYF
TRBJ2-1 many NA TRBV10-3 TGTGCCACCGGGACGAGCTACAATGAGCAGTTCTTC CATGTSYNEQFF
TRBJ2-1 many NA TRBV5-1 TGCGCCAGCAGCTTGGCGGAGAGCTCCTACAATGAGCAGTTCTTC CASSLAESSYNEQFF
TRBJ1-6 medium-sized NA TRBV7-2 TGTGCCAGCAGCTTAAATGGACCGGGCCCCGATAATTCACCCCTCCACTTT CASSLNGPGPDNSPLHF
TRBJ2-2 many NA TRBV6-1 TGTGCCAGCAGTGAAGCGGTGGAGGCCGGGGAGCTGTTTTTT CASSEAVEAGELFF